This T cell receptor beta chain appears in the sequencing data of a study of regulatory T cells in long-lasting Graves disease. Findings and limits, study-wide: Sample size, which was small, may have reduced accuracy. Persistent Graves' disease cases displayed lower TCR diversity than newly diagnosed ones.

To make TCR beta libraries, researchers used iRepertoire HTBI primers and Arm-PCR of CDR3 regions. Per the study methods: Identified segments across samples numbered roughly 60 TRBV and over eleven TRBJ. From the multiplex PCR reads, TCRdb called clonotypes with MiXCR, one entry per CDR3 protein. The V and J calls reflect TCRdb's pipeline rather than the authors' work. The data show around 250,000 distinct CDR3 sequences, around 20% seen once. This clonotype has at least ten counts. Its cognate antigen is unknown. V was cut by 3 bases and J by 0 bases, with 18 bases left in between. The CDR3 is 18 residues long. Per germline, CDR1 SGHVS and CDR2 FQNEAQ. The time point denotes: newly diagnosed GD, antithyroid drugs for less than 3 months. Scientists built the TCR library using RNA that was extracted from PBMCs. Peripheral blood, roughly 8.1 milliliters of it, was drawn into EDTA tubes.

The clonotype was recovered from a female donor with Graves disease. Material: peripheral blood mononuclear cells (PBMCs), obtained at new diagnosis, from a patient treated with antithyroid drugs. The V call is TRBV7-8, the J call TRBJ2-1, with D tentatively TRBD1 (6 bases). CDR3 region: CASSLSPPGQSSYNEQFF. CDR3 bases: TGTGCCAGCAGCTTGTCTCCACCGGGACAAAGCTCCTACAATGAGCAGTTCTTC.